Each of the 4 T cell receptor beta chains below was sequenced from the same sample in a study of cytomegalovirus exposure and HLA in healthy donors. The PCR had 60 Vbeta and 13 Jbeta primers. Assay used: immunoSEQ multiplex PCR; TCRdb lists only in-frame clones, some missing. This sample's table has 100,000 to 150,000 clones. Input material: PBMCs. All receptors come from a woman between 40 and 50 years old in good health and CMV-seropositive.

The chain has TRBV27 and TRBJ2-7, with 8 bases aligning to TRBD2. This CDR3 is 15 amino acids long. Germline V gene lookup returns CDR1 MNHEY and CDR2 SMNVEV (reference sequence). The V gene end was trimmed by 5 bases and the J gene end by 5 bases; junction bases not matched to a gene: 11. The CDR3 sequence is CASSPTGGPINEQYF. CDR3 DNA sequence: TGTGCCAGCAGTCCTACGGGAGGGCCGATTAACGAGCAGTACTTC.

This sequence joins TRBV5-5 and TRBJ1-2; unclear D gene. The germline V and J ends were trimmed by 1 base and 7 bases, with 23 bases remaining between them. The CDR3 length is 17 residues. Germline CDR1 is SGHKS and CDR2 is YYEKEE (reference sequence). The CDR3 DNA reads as TGTGCCAGCAGCTTGATCGGAATTTGGACCGGGATGAGTGGCTACACCTTC. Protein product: CASSLIGIWTGMSGYTF.

For the CDR3, the DNA is TGTGCCAGCAGAACGGGAGGGACCGGGGAGCTGTTTTTT. Protein sequence: CASRTGGTGELFF. This chain connects TRBV25-1 to TRBJ2-2; 8 nucleotides line up with TRBD2. The length of the CDR3 is 13 residues. The junction had 2 bases not matched to a gene; V was cut back by 6 bases and J by 5 bases. In germline, CDR1 is MGHDK, CDR2 SYGVNS.

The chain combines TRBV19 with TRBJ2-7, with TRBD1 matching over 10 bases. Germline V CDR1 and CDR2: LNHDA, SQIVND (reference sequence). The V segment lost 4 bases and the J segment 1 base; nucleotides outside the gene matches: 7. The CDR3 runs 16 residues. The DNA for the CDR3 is TGTGCCAGTAGTACTCCCCGGACAGGGGGGTCCTACGAGCAGTACTTC. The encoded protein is CASSTPRTGGSYEQYF.